Following are 24 T cell receptor beta chains from one sample sequenced in a study of blood T cells in healthy people across ages. Together with a sample-barcoded 5' primer, a J-beta primer mix was included in a second PCR lasting about 6 to 11 cycles. TCRdb called the 5' RACE reads again in MiXCR, with one record for every CDR3 protein. Of 1.2 million to 1.5 million distinct CDR3 sequences listed, around 42% are singletons. Sequencing was carried out using blood. These receptors were obtained from a woman younger than 35 in good health.

This clonotype has only a few counts. The chain combines TRBV3-1 with TRBJ2-7; D uncertain. In germline, CDR1 is LGHDT, CDR2 YNNKEL (reference sequence). Trimming shortened V by 0 bases and J by 7 bases, and 22 bases separated the two germline ends. The CDR3 has 17 residues. DNA for the CDR3: TGTGCCAGCAGCCAAGATTATTCCACTATACCCGACAATGAGCAGTACTTC. It is translated as CASSQDYSTIPDNEQYF.

The chain has TRBV30 and TRBJ1-3; D is unclear. The V gene's germline CDR1 is GTSNPN and CDR2 SVGIG (reference sequence). V lost 4 bases, J lost 8 bases, and 9 bases lay in between. The CDR3 runs to 11 residues. The CDR3 bases are TGTGCCTGGACCCGCTGGGACACCATATATTTT. Encoded protein: CAWTRWDTIYF.

The J gene is TRBJ1-5, the V gene TRBV4-2; TRBD1 aligns across 9 bases. Trimming cost V 6 bases and J 6 bases; bases outside gene matches: 18. The CDR3 covers 18 residues. The germline V gene encodes CDR1 LGHNA and CDR2 YNFKEQ. This chain's CDR3 is CASSIGFGAGTGSQPQHF. CDR3 sequence (DNA): TGTGCCAGCAGTATTGGGTTTGGCGCCGGGACAGGGAGTCAGCCCCAGCATTTT.

The chain recombines TRBV21-1 with TRBJ2-7; the D segment call TRBD2 is taken from the table without a DNA check. TRBV21-1 is deemed a pseudogene. The CDR3 extends over 13 amino acids. CDR3 sequence: CASSIPLDCEQYF. In nucleotides, the CDR3 is TGTGCCAGCAGCATCCCACTAGATTGTGAGCAGTACTTC.

The chain employs TRBV12-3 or TRBV12-4 and TRBJ2-5; perhaps TRBD1 as D (6 bases). This CDR3 has 14 residues. Trimming cost V 9 bases and J 7 bases, with 21 bases left between them. CDR3 coding DNA: TGTGCCAGTACGACAGGAGGCCCAAGCGGGACCCAGTACTTC. This translates into CASTTGGPSGTQYF.

V usage is TRBV20-1 and J usage is TRBJ2-6; D unclear. The CDR3 covers 14 residues. Per the germline V gene, CDR1 is DFQATT and CDR2 is SNEGSKA (reference sequence). Trimming removed 6 bases at V and 4 bases at J, with 13 bases between. CDR3 in DNA: TGCAGTGCGCCGGACGCTCTGGGGGCCAACGTCCTGACTTTC. It specifies CSAPDALGANVLTF.

The V call is TRBV21-1, the J call TRBJ2-7; no check of the table's D call, TRBD1, against the DNA was made. TRBV21-1 is given as a pseudogene. The CDR3 sequence is 16 residues long. The CDR3 sequence: CARPGAPSYNHNEQYF. As DNA, the CDR3 is TGTGCCAGACCGGGAGCCCCGTCCTACAACCACAATGAGCAGTACTTC.

This clonotype was seen once. This sequence joins TRBV10-1 and TRBJ1-4; 12 bases map to TRBD1. Germline V CDR1 and CDR2: WNHNN, SYGVQD (reference sequence). This CDR3 has 15 residues. Trimming took 8 bases from V and 6 from J; bases not matched to a gene: 7. This CDR3 reads CASQPGTGGDEKLFF. CDR3 bases: TGCGCCAGCCAACCCGGGACAGGGGGCGATGAAAAACTGTTTTTT.

The sample holds a few counts of this clonotype. The chain carries TRBV2 and TRBJ2-5, with 8 bases aligning to TRBD1. Gene TRBJ2-7 matches the end of the DNA better, so the J call may be wrong. Looked up from germline, CDR1 is SNHLY and CDR2 is FYNNEI. The CDR3 extends over 13 amino acids. The CDR3 bases are TGTGCCAGCAGTAAAGACAGGGGCCACGAGCAGTACTTC. Encoded protein: CASSKDRGHEQYF.

This clonotype was counted at least ten times. This rearrangement joins TRBV3-1 to TRBJ2-1, with no clear D. Per germline, CDR1 LGHDT and CDR2 YNNKEL (reference sequence). Deletions cut 0 bases from V and 8 bases from J, with 14 bases between. CDR3 size: 15 residues. The CDR3 reads CASSQDTTPSYEQFF. The CDR3 DNA reads as TGTGCCAGCAGCCAAGATACAACGCCGAGCTATGAGCAGTTCTTC.

For this clonotype: An end of the junction does not agree with germline; a read error may underlie this. The chain carries TRBV29-1 and TRBJ2-3; 9 nucleotides agree with TRBD1. CDR1 SQVTM and CDR2 ANQGSEA come from the germline V gene. This CDR3 has 12 residues. The CDR3 DNA follows: TGCAGCGTTGTACAGGGGGCAGATTCGCAGTATTTT. Translating gives CSVVQGADSQYF.

This clonotype was counted a few times. The V and J genes are TRBV27 and TRBJ1-2; TRBD1 agrees at 8 bases. Germline lookup yields CDR1 MNHEY and CDR2 SMNVEV (reference sequence). Losses at the gene ends were 5 bases for V and 4 bases for J; bases not matched to a gene: 6. The CDR3 contains 14 residues. The CDR3 DNA follows: TGTGCCAGCAGTATGACAGGGGCGGGCTATGGCTACACCTTC. Protein: CASSMTGAGYGYTF.

The chain recombines TRBV10-3 with TRBJ2-3; TRBD2 agrees at 13 bases. CDR3 length: 16 amino acids. The junction had 7 bases not matched to a gene; V was cut back by 4 bases and J by 6 bases. The germline CDR1 and CDR2 sequences are ENHRY and SYGVKD. CDR3 loop: CAISARTSGREDTQYF. Written as DNA, the CDR3 is TGTGCCATCAGTGCTCGGACTAGCGGGAGAGAGGATACGCAGTATTTT.

This clonotype was counted between two and nine times. The chain joins TRBV11-2 to TRBJ1-2; D is unclear. Per the germline V gene, CDR1 is SGHAT and CDR2 is FQNNGV. The CDR3 totals 15 residues. V shed 2 bases and J shed 8 bases, with 18 bases lying between them. The CDR3 nucleotides read TGTGCCAGCAGCTTAAATACGGCCGCGGGAGCGGGCTACACCTTC. Its translation: CASSLNTAAGAGYTF.

This clonotype came up once. V is TRBV5-1 and J is TRBJ2-1, with 8 bases fitting TRBD1. The CDR3 covers 15 residues. J was trimmed by 3 bases and V by 4 bases; bases with no gene match: 6. CDR1 and CDR2 from the germline V gene are SGHRS and YFSETQ. As DNA, the CDR3 is TGCGCCAGCAGCACATCCGGGACAGGCTACAATGAGCAGTTCTTC. Its translation: CASSTSGTGYNEQFF.

The chain is built from TRBV5-5 and TRBJ1-3, with D possibly TRBD1 on 5 matching bases. V was cut by 0 bases and J by 0 bases, with 10 bases left in between. Germline V lookup: CDR1 SGHKS, CDR2 YYEKEE (reference sequence). The CDR3 extends over 16 amino acids. CDR3 sequence: CASSLVWGSSGNTIYF. CDR3 nucleotide sequence: TGTGCCAGCAGCTTGGTTTGGGGGTCCTCTGGAAACACCATATATTTT.

The J gene is TRBJ1-6, the V gene TRBV12-3 or TRBV12-4; D call uncertain. Trimming stripped 6 bases from V and 7 bases from J, with 13 bases between. The CDR3 consists of 14 residues. CDR3 coding DNA: TGTGCCAGCAGGACCCGGGAGTCAAATTCACCCCTCCACTTT. Translated: CASRTRESNSPLHF.

V usage is TRBV20-1 and J usage is TRBJ2-2; D possibly corresponds to TRBD1 (5 bases). The CDR3 runs to 13 residues. Germline lookup yields CDR1 DFQATT and CDR2 SNEGSKA (reference sequence). The V gene lost 3 bases and the J gene lost 8 bases, with 13 bases spanning the gap. CDR3 nucleotides: TGCAGTGCTAGCGAACAGGCCCCTGGGGAGCTGTTTTTT. It codes for CSASEQAPGELFF.

V usage is TRBV21-1 and J usage is TRBJ2-7; the listed D gene, TRBD1, was not tested against the DNA. TRBV21-1 is classified as a pseudogene. The CDR3 has 18 amino acids. CDR3 bases: TGTGCCAGCAGCAGCCGGGGTTACGGGACAAATTATTCCTACGAGCAGTACTTC. Translation gives CASSSRGYGTNYSYEQYF.

The chain links TRBV15 to TRBJ1-4; D gene unclear. Per germline, CDR1 LNHNV and CDR2 YYDKDF (reference sequence). The CDR3 extends over 16 amino acids. Trimming pared 4 bases from V and 0 bases from J, leaving 12 bases between. The CDR3 DNA follows: TGTGCCACCAGCACCCGAAATCCCGCAACTAATGAAAAACTGTTTTTT. Protein product: CATSTRNPATNEKLFF.

This clonotype was seen ten or more times. The chain carries TRBV6-5 and TRBJ2-1, with 9 bases matching TRBD2. The CDR3 runs to 15 residues. Looked up from germline, CDR1 is MNHEY and CDR2 is SVGAGI. Unmatched junction bases numbered 1, after V lost 2 bases and J lost 2 bases. The CDR3 here is CASSYAGGPYNEQFF. CDR3 DNA sequence: TGTGCCAGCAGTTACGCGGGAGGGCCCTACAATGAGCAGTTCTTC.

This clonotype was seen just once. A junction boundary mismatches the germline segment, possibly from a read error. This rearrangement joins TRBV20-1 to TRBJ2-2, with a weak D call TRBD1 (6 bases). The germline CDR1 and CDR2 sequences are DFQATT and SNEGSKA (reference sequence). The CDR3 is 20 residues long. The CDR3 coding sequence is TGCGGTGCTAGAGATCAAATAAGCTTGGGGGCTAACTTGAACACCGGGGAGCTGTTTTTT. This translates into CGARDQISLGANLNTGELFF.

The chain employs TRBV5-6 and TRBJ2-5; maybe TRBD2 (6 bases). The J call is in doubt because the DNA end fits TRBJ2-7 better. The germline gives CDR1 SGHDT, CDR2 YYEEEE. The CDR3 covers 16 residues. Here the CDR3 reads CASSGSGQGQSYEQYF. DNA of the CDR3: TGTGCCAGCAGCGGAAGCGGGCAGGGCCAATCCTACGAGCAGTACTTC.

The V call is TRBV7-2, the J call TRBJ2-1; 8 bases line up with TRBD2. The CDR3 totals 13 residues. Trimming at V came to 1 base and at J to 10 bases, leaving 3 bases not matched to a gene. CDR1 is SGHTA, CDR2 FQGNSA, per germline. CDR3 loop: CASSLEIAGEQFF. In DNA form, the CDR3 reads TGTGCCAGCAGCTTAGAGATAGCGGGAGAGCAGTTCTTC.